This passage covers 8 T cell receptor beta chains from one sample sequenced in a study of CD8+CD57+ T cells in acquired aplastic anemia. By flow cytometry, patients selected for sequencing had shown an expansion of CD8+CD57+ cells. Researchers used genomic DNA as the template to profile TCR beta VDJ and CDR3. TCRdb reanalysed the reads using MiXCR and keeps one entry per CDR3 protein. The data hold about 180,000 distinct CDR3 sequences, with more than 60% observed a single time. Sequencing was done on a sample of sorted CD4+, CD8+, or CD8+CD57+ T cells (not recorded which) from PBMCs. All receptors come from a human donor with aplastic anemia.

The genes are TRBV7-9 and TRBJ2-7; 8 bases align to TRBD1. Unmatched junction bases numbered 4, after V lost 4 bases and J lost 2 bases. This CDR3 has 14 residues. Per the germline V gene, CDR1 is SEHNR and CDR2 is FQNEAQ (reference sequence). For the CDR3, the DNA is TGTGCCAGCAGCTCCCAGACAGGGGCCTACGAGCAGTACTTC. Translated: CASSSQTGAYEQYF. The full variable domain, its missing parts supplied by reference TRBV7-9 and TRBJ2-7, is DTGVSQNPRHKITKRGQNVTFRCDPISEHNRLYWYRQTLGQGPEFLTYFQNEAQLEKSRLLSDRFSAERPKGSFSTLEIQRTEQGDSAMYLCASSSQTGAYEQYFGPGTRLTVT.

This clonotype has just a few counts. This chain joins TRBV20-1 and TRBJ2-7; D remains ambiguous. The CDR3 consists of 13 residues. V shed 0 bases and J shed 6 bases, with 12 bases lying between them. Germline values: CDR1 DFQATT, CDR2 SNEGSKA (reference sequence). The CDR3 DNA is TGCAGTGCTAGAGATCAAATTTTCCGCGAGCAGTACTTC. Translated: CSARDQIFREQYF.

This clonotype was counted ten times or more. The V call is TRBV4-1, the J call TRBJ2-2; tentatively, D is TRBD1 (7 bases). CDR1 is MGHRA and CDR2 is YSYEKL in the germline V gene. This CDR3 region has 16 residues. V was pared by 0 bases and J by 7 bases, with 15 bases between. CDR3 DNA: TGCGCCAGCAGCCAAGATCGGGCAGGGGGAGGCGGGGAGCTGTTTTTT. Protein product: CASSQDRAGGGGELFF.

The table lists this clonotype with a count of one. The DNA for the CDR3 is TGTGCCAGTAGTATACAGGGGGCCAGTGAGCAGTATTTT. It encodes CASSIQGASEQYF. This chain links TRBV19 with TRBJ2-3, with 8 bases lining up with TRBD1. CDR1 is LNHDA, CDR2 SQIVND, per germline (reference sequence). There are 13 residues in the CDR3. Germline trimming cut 2 bases from V and 11 bases from J; bases unmatched to any gene: 6.

The rearrangement links TRBV2 to TRBJ2-7; 8 nucleotides align to TRBD2. CDR1 is SNHLY and CDR2 is FYNNEI in the germline V gene. The CDR3 has 13 residues. Trimming at V came to 7 bases and at J to 3 bases, leaving 5 bases not matched to a gene. The CDR3 nucleotides are TGTGCCAGCAAGGAAAGCGGGGGCTACGAGCAGTACTTC. Protein: CASKESGGYEQYF.

This clonotype appeared many times. The chain uses TRBV10-1 and TRBJ2-3, with D hard to call. There are 14 residues in the CDR3. Germline lookup yields CDR1 WNHNN and CDR2 SYGVQD (reference sequence). V was cut by 8 bases and J by 1 base, with 13 bases left in between. Here the CDR3 DNA reads TGCGCCAGCGCCTCCGGGTCCGGCACAGATACGCAGTATTTT. Amino acids: CASASGSGTDTQYF.

The chain is built from TRBV7-2 and TRBJ2-1; maybe TRBD2 (6 bases). CDR1 is SGHTA and CDR2 is FQGNSA in the germline V gene. This CDR3 is 15 amino acids long. The V and J ends lost 0 bases and 10 bases respectively, with 16 bases between them. CDR3 DNA: TGTGCCAGCAGCTTAGCATCGGGAGCTGATCACGAGCAGTTCTTC. Its protein is CASSLASGADHEQFF. Combining the CDR3 with reference TRBV7-2 and TRBJ2-1 gives the whole variable domain GAGVSQSPSNKVTEKGKDVELRCDPISGHTALYWYRQSLGQGLEFLIYFQGNSAPDKSGLPSDRFSAERTGGSVSTLTIQRTQQEDSAVYLCASSLASGADHEQFFGPGTRLTVL.

The chain couples TRBV5-4 to TRBJ1-2, with a possible D match to TRBD1 (6 bases). This CDR3 contains 15 residues. Germline-derived CDR1 and CDR2 are SGHNT and YYREEE (reference sequence). Trimming removed 1 base from V and 5 bases from J, with 15 bases in between. CDR3 sequence reads: CASSLRGGGGYGYTF. The CDR3 coding sequence is TGTGCCAGCAGCTTGAGGGGTGGAGGGGGTTATGGCTACACCTTC.